This TCR beta chain was captured in a study of blood T cells in healthy people across ages. The second PCR ran roughly 6 to 11 cycles with a sample-barcoded 5' primer and J-beta primers. One entry per CDR3 protein results from TCRdb running MiXCR on the 5' RACE reads. The sample holds 920,000 or so distinct CDR3 sequences, 35% to 55% seen once. The CDR3 is 17 residues long. Per the germline V gene, CDR1 is SGHVS and CDR2 is FQNEAQ. As regards this clonotype: Mismatch with germline at one junction end may stem from a read error.

This receptor was obtained from a woman in her sixties in good health. Sequenced material: blood. The chain uses TRBV7-8 and TRBJ2-6, with D tentatively TRBD1 (6 bases). CDR3: CASSLFAGTSGANVLTF. CDR3 DNA sequence: TGCGCCAGCAGCTTATTTGCTGGGACATCTGGGGCCAACGTCCTGACTTTC.